This TCR beta chain was captured in a study of shared clonotypes between healthy human individuals. CDR1 and CDR2 (germline): SGHRS, YFSETQ. Germline trimming cut 4 bases from V and 3 bases from J; bases unmatched to any gene: 4. This CDR3 is 13 amino acids long. Using immunoSEQ multiplex PCR, the repertoire was profiled, and TCRdb retains in-frame clones only, with some absent. The sample consists of approximately 2.3 million clones, just over 90% of them appearing once. As concerns this clone: The sample carries other DNA sequences with the same CDR3.

The authors divided CD4+ cells into CD45RA+ naive and CD45RA-negative memory subsets. The receptor was derived from a man aged 18-30 years in good health. Some clones in this sample may be carry-over from other donors' samples. Sequencing was done on a sample of naive CD4+ T cells from PBMCs. Subset indicated: CD45RA+ positively selected. This chain uses TRBV5-1 with TRBJ2-7; 7 nucleotides line up with TRBD2. CDR3 loop: CASSPGTIYEQYF. CDR3 in DNA: TGCGCCAGCAGCCCGGGGACTATCTACGAGCAGTACTTC. The full variable domain, completed using reference TRBV5-1 and TRBJ2-7, is KAGVTQTPRYLIKTRGQQVTLSCSPISGHRSVSWYQQTPGQGLQFLFEYFSETQRNKGNFPGRFSGRQFSNSRSEMNVSTLELGDSALYLCASSPGTIYEQYFGPGTRLTVT.